Here is one T cell receptor (beta chain) with its context. This sample was taken from a study of blood T cell repertoires in COVID-19. Looking at the study overall: The samples span acute and convalescent COVID-19 from the United States, Italy and Spain. In each case, the material was cDNA or gDNA derived from T cells, B-cell-depleted T cells, or PBMCs.

J was trimmed by 4 bases and V by 6 bases; bases with no gene match: 5. Germline CDR1 and CDR2: MNHEY and SMNVEV (reference sequence). The CDR3 length is 13 residues. Per the authors' pipeline: Using reference gene primer amplification, nucleated cell counts were estimated. Repertoires were generated with immunoSEQ multiplex PCR, while TCRdb's copy carries only in-frame clones and drops some. Clonal size and the V and J genes are those of that table, whereas D and trimming came from the DNA. The table includes 230,000 or so clones, 75% to 85% detected once. J is TRBJ1-1 and V is TRBV27; 7 positions agree with TRBD1. Material: peripheral blood. This receptor was taken from a man aged 35 to 55 who had recovered from COVID-19. The CDR3 reads CASSLGQSTEAFF. For the CDR3, the DNA is TGTGCCAGCAGCTTGGGACAGTCCACTGAAGCTTTCTTT.